Following are 16 T cell receptor beta chains from one sample sequenced in a study of blood T cells in healthy people across ages (dated by TCRdb to the mid-2010s). Libraries were prepared through 5' RACE. Sequencing relied on an Illumina HiSeq 2500. A second PCR of about 7 to 12 cycles was performed with a sample-barcoded 5' primer and a J-beta primer mix. The public sequencing data were trimmed at Q25 with fastp and processed into clonotypes with MiXCR by TCRdb, which kept only in-frame beta chains. For every CDR3 protein sequence, its rows merge into one entry that carries the most common genes and DNA. This sample has some 1.5 million distinct CDR3 sequences in its table, and approximately 43% of those were observed once. The top ten clones comprise 4% of the sample. Sequenced: blood. These receptors originate from a woman in her late teens or twenties in good health.

This clonotype was found many times. V is TRBV10-3 and J is TRBJ1-2, with 7 bases identical to TRBD1. The germline V gene encodes CDR1 ENHRY and CDR2 SYGVKD. CDR3 length: 14 amino acids. Trimming took 6 bases from V and 4 from J; bases not matched to a gene: 8. CDR3: CAIRQQGKSYGYTF. Written as DNA, the CDR3 is TGTGCCATCAGACAACAGGGGAAAAGCTATGGCTACACCTTC.

This chain uses TRBV9 with TRBJ2-7, with TRBD2 matching 7 bases. V gave up 0 bases and J gave up 4 bases; unmatched junction bases: 7. The germline V gene encodes CDR1 SGDLS and CDR2 YYNGEE. There are 15 residues in the CDR3. The CDR3 here is CASSVGGGGLYEQYF. CDR3 DNA sequence: TGTGCCAGCAGCGTAGGGGGCGGGGGTTTATACGAGCAGTACTTC.

The J gene is TRBJ2-7, the V gene TRBV7-2, with D possibly TRBD2 on 6 matching bases. The CDR3 runs to 15 residues. V was cut by 2 bases and J by 7 bases, with 18 bases left in between. From germline, CDR1 is SGHTA and CDR2 FQGNSA. The CDR3 loop reads CASSLITTRAQEQYF. The CDR3 DNA follows: TGTGCCAGCAGCTTAATAACGACTAGGGCCCAAGAGCAGTACTTC.

This clonotype has more than one count but fewer than ten. The chain links TRBV6-2 or TRBV6-3 to TRBJ1-5, with unresolved D. The germline V gene has CDR1 MNHEY and CDR2 SVGEGT. V was cut by 0 bases and J by 7 bases, with 4 bases left in between. The CDR3 is made up of 12 amino acids. Here the CDR3 DNA reads TGTGCCAGCAGTTACTCGACACAGCCCCAGCATTTT. Amino acids: CASSYSTQPQHF.

This sequence joins TRBV28 and TRBJ2-5, with a possible D match to TRBD1 (6 bases). V lost 3 bases to trimming and J lost 6 bases, with 20 bases between them. The length of the CDR3 is 16 residues. CDR1 and CDR2 from the germline V gene are MDHEN and SYDVKM. In nucleotides, the CDR3 is TGTGCCAGCAGTTTCCCCCGCGCAACCCAGGGGAAGACCCAGTACTTC. Translating gives CASSFPRATQGKTQYF. Filled out from reference TRBV28 and TRBJ2-5, the complete variable domain reads DVKVTQSSRYLVKRTGEKVFLECVQDMDHENMFWYRQDPGLGLRLIYFSYDVKMKEKGDIPEGYSVSREKKERFSLILESASTNQTSMYLCASSFPRATQGKTQYFGPGTRLLVL.

This clonotype turned up a few times. The genes are TRBV7-9 and TRBJ2-3, with D tentatively TRBD2 (6 bases). CDR1 and CDR2 from the germline V gene are SEHNR and FQNEAQ (reference sequence). This CDR3 spans 18 amino acids. The V end was cut by 5 bases, the J end by 8 bases, with 29 bases between. The CDR3 coding sequence is TGTGCCAGCAGCGCCACGGGGGTCCGGGAATCCCAGTTCGGTACGCAGTATTTT. Its protein product is CASSATGVRESQFGTQYF.

This rearrangement joins TRBV27 to TRBJ1-5; D is uncertain. CDR3 length: 15 residues. Per germline, CDR1 MNHEY and CDR2 SMNVEV (reference sequence). Trimming removed 0 bases at V and 0 bases at J, with 6 bases between. The CDR3 is CASSLSTISNQPQHF. The CDR3 coding sequence is TGTGCCAGCAGTTTATCCACCATTAGCAATCAGCCCCAGCATTTT.

This clonotype was counted only a few times. V gene TRBV7-9 combines with J gene TRBJ1-2, with unresolved D. Germline V lookup: CDR1 SEHNR, CDR2 FQNEAQ (reference sequence). CDR3 size: 13 residues. V gave up 2 bases and J gave up 6 bases, with 10 bases separating them. The CDR3 bases are TGTGCCAGCAGCTTACGAGGGAAGGATGGCTACACCTTC. Residues: CASSLRGKDGYTF.

This clonotype was detected a few times. The rearrangement links TRBV12-3 or TRBV12-4 to TRBJ2-1; D is unresolved. The CDR3 has 15 amino acids. V shed 6 bases and J shed 8 bases, with 20 bases lying between them. The CDR3 DNA sequence: TGTGCCAGCAGAAGGACCGTGGATGAAAGGCATGAGCAGTTCTTC. Protein product: CASRRTVDERHEQFF.

The CDR3 DNA follows: TGCAGTGCTAGAGGCGGTAGCGGAAACCAAGAGACCCAGTACTTC. This codes for CSARGGSGNQETQYF. The V and J genes are TRBV20-1 and TRBJ2-5, with D possibly TRBD2 on 6 matching bases. Germline CDR1 DFQATT, CDR2 SNEGSKA (reference sequence). Trimming pared 1 base from V and 0 bases from J, leaving 12 bases between. The CDR3 has 15 residues.

This clonotype was observed a few times. The chain couples TRBV27 to TRBJ2-5; D possibly matches TRBD1 or TRBD2 (5 bases each). The CDR3 loop spans 15 amino acids. With 5 bases removed from V and 2 bases from J, the gap between germline ends came to 15 bases. Germline loops: CDR1 MNHEY, CDR2 SMNVEV (reference sequence). The CDR3 loop is CASSPRDVGQETQYF. The CDR3 region has the DNA TGTGCCAGCAGTCCCCGGGACGTCGGACAAGAGACCCAGTACTTC.

This chain joins TRBV28 and TRBJ2-3; a weak D match, TRBD2 (6 bases). This CDR3 has 15 residues. Looked up from germline, CDR1 is MDHEN and CDR2 is SYDVKM. V was pared by 11 bases and J by 8 bases, with 26 bases between. CDR3 DNA: TGTGCCGACGCCGGGGACTTGATTGTGGCCCGTACGCAGTATTTT. This sequence encodes CADAGDLIVARTQYF. Variable domain in full (rest from reference TRBV28 and TRBJ2-3): DVKVTQSSRYLVKRTGEKVFLECVQDMDHENMFWYRQDPGLGLRLIYFSYDVKMKEKGDIPEGYSVSREKKERFSLILESASTNQTSMYLCADAGDLIVARTQYFGPGTRLTVL.

The chain joins TRBV7-3 to TRBJ2-6, with no clear D. The CDR3 has 16 amino acids. Per the germline V gene, CDR1 is SGHTA and CDR2 is FQGTGA. Trimming stripped 0 bases from V and 4 bases from J, with 10 bases between. The CDR3 bases are TGTGCCAGCAGCTTAACGTACGGAGCCGGGGCCAACGTCCTGACTTTC. Its translation: CASSLTYGAGANVLTF.

The chain recombines TRBV20-1 with TRBJ1-2; D is ambiguous. From germline, CDR1 is DFQATT and CDR2 SNEGSKA (reference sequence). V lost 2 bases, J lost 7 bases, and 14 bases lay in between. The CDR3 is made up of 13 amino acids. The DNA for the CDR3 is TGCAGTGCTAGAAGGTCGGGGTCCGGTGGCTACACCTTC. Translation gives CSARRSGSGGYTF.

This chain connects TRBV9 to TRBJ1-2; a possible D gene is TRBD1 (5 bases). V was trimmed by 3 bases and J by 2 bases, leaving 17 bases between them. The germline CDR1 and CDR2 sequences are SGDLS and YYNGEE. The CDR3 has 16 residues. CDR3 coding DNA: TGTGCCAGCAGCGAGGCAAACTTGGGGCCGAACTATGGCTACACCTTC. It specifies CASSEANLGPNYGYTF.

V gene TRBV15 combines with J gene TRBJ1-5; no clear D gene. The CDR3 length is 14 residues. Germline-derived CDR1 and CDR2 are LNHNV and YYDKDF (reference sequence). Between the trimmed V and J ends, which lost 4 bases and 0 bases, there was a span of 7 bases. This chain's CDR3 is CATSKGISNQPQHF. The CDR3 nucleotides read TGTGCCACCAGCAAAGGGATTAGCAATCAGCCCCAGCATTTT.